The present T cell receptor (beta chain) was sequenced within a study of technical replicates of blood from several donors (dated 2017 in TCRdb). About this clone: No cognate antigen has been identified for it. Base quality data are lacking; no much larger clone is found one base away. The sample carries other DNA sequences with the same CDR3.

Inclusive of the bounding cysteine and phenylalanine, the CDR3 is 16 residues long. The kept DNA is CDR3 alone, 48 bases in frame from the first base. Taken from the germline V gene, the CDR1 and CDR2 loops are SGHTS and YDEGEE. At the junction V is shortened by 2 bases and J by 3 bases; bases outside the gene matches: 3. Receptors were amplified or captured by the immunoSEQ multiplex PCR assay. TCRdb provides this immuneACCESS table in a form limited to in-frame rearrangements. Some clones are lacking; in checked studies, under half of them reflect an unresolved V gene, and why the rest are absent is not known. This sample lists about 100,000 clones; roughly 95% were detected once. The ten largest clones capture about 0.37% of the sample.

The sequenced sample was T cells isolated from PBMCs. The rearrangement combines TRBV5-8 with TRBJ2-3; a stretch of 13 junction bases matches TRBD2. This receptor was taken from a human donor in good health. The DNA reads TGTGCCAGCAGCTTACTAGCGGGAGGGAGAACAGATACGCAGTATTTT. Its coded protein is CASSLLAGGRTDTQYF.